This T cell receptor beta chain was sequenced for a study of T cells after yellow fever vaccination (dated by TCRdb to between 2018 and 2020). In the study overall: The SMART-Seq v4 Ultra Low Input RNA kit was used to prepare libraries from fractions with low cell numbers. To track T-cell clones before and after primary and booster YFV17D yellow fever vaccination, bulk TCR alpha and beta repertoires were sequenced longitudinally. The cohort comprised two healthy male donors, one aged 18 to 30 and one aged 30 to 40 years. Blood was drawn at multiple timepoints before and after primary and secondary immunization, with bulk PBMC replicates and cell subsets isolated.

TCR cDNA was synthesized by 5'RACE template switching, which introduced a universal primer site and unique molecular identifiers. Priming for cDNA synthesis came from both the TCR alpha and TCR beta constant segments. Two PCR steps were used to amplify libraries, with sample barcodes and sequencing adapters being added in the second step. Libraries were sequenced on Illumina HiSeq 2500 (2x100 bp) or NovaSeq (2x150 bp). Per the source publication's procedure: MIGEC handled demultiplexing of reads and collapsing into UMI consensus sequences, while MiXCR performed V(D)J alignment. Vaccine-responding clonotypes were defined with edgeR using replicate PBMC samples, requiring FDR below 0.01 and a log2 fold change above 5 up to day 15. Each bulk clonotype received a CD4 or CD8 identity based on whether the sequenced CD4 or CD8 repertoire contained that clonotype at higher abundance. TCRdb handled the public reads itself, with Q25 trimming in fastp and clone calling in MiXCR, and kept productive beta chains. Rows matching on CDR3 protein sequence are summarized as one entry with the most common DNA and genes. The V and J calls and clone size come from TCRdb's table, not from the authors' own analysis. The sample records approximately 110,000 distinct CDR3 sequences, around 7.7% of which are singletons. 2.5% of the sample comes from the top ten.

This specimen's treatment or condition label, interpreted: live attenuated yellow fever vaccine strain. A standard Ficoll-Paque protocol was used to isolate PBMCs from peripheral blood. CD4 and CD8 T-cell fractions were isolated with Dynabeads CD4 and CD8 positive selection kits. TriZol was used to extract RNA from bulk PBMCs, from CD4 and CD8 fractions, and from dextramer-positive and dextramer-negative fractions. This clonotype occurred many times. The antigen this receptor binds is unknown. No quality values exist for individual bases; no much larger clone is one base distant. Broad study findings and their caveats: Computational filtering was needed because FACS-sorted repertoires could contain abundant contaminating clonotypes from the bulk population. A small share of clonotypes was detected in both CD4 and CD8 compartments, with the overlap likely arising from convergent recombination. After the booster, most of the clones that had expanded following primary vaccination were detected again (just under 97% of CD4 and around 90% of CD8), which suggests that memory was broadly maintained. Only a couple of donors were included in the study, so the extent to which the findings can be generalized is limited. The secondary T-cell response was found to be weaker but faster than the primary response, with a peak reached on day 5 rather than on day 15.

The sample here was CD4+ T cells sorted from PBMCs, taken about 10 days after the first yellow fever vaccination. The source is a man between 18 and 29 years old who received the YFV17D yellow fever vaccine.

At the DNA level, the sequence is TGCGCCAGCAGCCCTGGACAGGGCGGCAATCAGCCCCAGCATTTT. Its protein reads: CASSPGQGGNQPQHF. Recombination linked TRBV5-1 to TRBJ1-5; 8 bases in the junction line up with TRBD1. Including the terminal cysteine and phenylalanine, the CDR3 comprises 15 residues. Of all the DNA, just the CDR3 is kept, 45 bases in frame from base 1. For this chain, trimming is 4 bases at the V end and 2 bases at the J end, and the number of junction bases without a gene match is 5. CDR1 and CDR2 are drawn from the germline V gene: SGHRS, YFSETQ.